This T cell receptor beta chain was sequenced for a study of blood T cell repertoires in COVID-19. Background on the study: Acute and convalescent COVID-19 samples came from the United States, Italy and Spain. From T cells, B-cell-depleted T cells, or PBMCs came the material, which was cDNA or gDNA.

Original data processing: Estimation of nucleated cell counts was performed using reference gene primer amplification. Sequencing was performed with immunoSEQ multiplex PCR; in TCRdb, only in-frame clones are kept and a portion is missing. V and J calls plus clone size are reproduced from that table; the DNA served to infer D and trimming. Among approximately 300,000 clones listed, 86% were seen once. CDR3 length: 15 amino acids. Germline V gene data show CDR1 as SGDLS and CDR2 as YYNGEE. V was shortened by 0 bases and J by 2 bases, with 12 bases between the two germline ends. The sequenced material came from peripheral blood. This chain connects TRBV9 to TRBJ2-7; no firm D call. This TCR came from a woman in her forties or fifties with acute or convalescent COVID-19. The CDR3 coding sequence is TGTGCCAGCAGCGTAGCTCCGACACCCGCCTACGAGCAGTACTTC. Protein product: CASSVAPTPAYEQYF.